What follows is one TCR beta chain and its context. Its antigen is unknown. TCRdb re-derived calls from the reads in MiXCR, one entry per CDR3 protein. The table includes some 160,000 distinct CDR3 sequences, approximately 17% detected once. The data derive from a study of T cell repertoires in cytomegalovirus infection. Findings and caveats of the study: Cumulative public TCR beta family frequency identified carriers of CMV plus the relevant HLA.

The specimen sequenced was CD8+ T cells from PBMCs. The sequence was obtained from a human donor in good health (CMV status not recorded). Some clones in this sample may be carry-over from other donors' samples.

CDR3 bases: TGTGCCAGCAGCCCAGGGACAGGGAGCTTGGAGGACTATGGCTACACCTTC. Translation gives CASSPGTGSLEDYGYTF. The chain is built from TRBV7-8 and TRBJ1-2, with TRBD1 identical over 9 bases. The CDR3 sequence is 17 residues long. Germline V gene lookup returns CDR1 SGHVS and CDR2 FQNEAQ. Trimming at V came to 5 bases and at J to 3 bases, leaving 13 bases not matched to a gene.